The T cell receptor beta chain described here comes from a study of blood T cell repertoires in COVID-19. Study as a whole: Specimens from acute and convalescent COVID-19 originated in the United States, Italy and Spain. Nucleic acid was either cDNA or gDNA, and it came from T cells, B-cell-depleted T cells, or PBMCs.

CDR1 LNHNV and CDR2 YYDKDF come from the germline V gene (reference sequence). Trimming took 0 bases from V and 2 from J; bases not matched to a gene: 1. The CDR3 extends over 14 amino acids. Authors' analysis steps: Estimation of nucleated cell counts was performed using reference gene primer amplification. Produced via immunoSEQ multiplex PCR; TCRdb's table is partial and in-frame only. V, J and clone size derive from that table, while D and trimming were established from the DNA sequence. The sample records around 190,000 clones, roughly 76% being singletons. The gene calls are TRBV15 and TRBJ2-7; 7 nucleotides agree with TRBD2. This TCR derives from a woman aged 50 to 60 with active or convalescent COVID-19. The sample consisted of peripheral blood. CDR3 sequence reads: CATSREGGTYEQYF. DNA of the CDR3: TGTGCCACCAGCAGAGAGGGGGGGACCTACGAGCAGTACTTC.